The entry below gives a single T cell receptor (beta chain) sequence along with its context. V lost 2 bases, J lost 4 bases, and 9 bases lay in between. The CDR3 loop spans 14 amino acids. Germline values: CDR1 MNHNS, CDR2 SASEGT. The record originates from a study of blood T cell repertoires in COVID-19. Clones were read by immunoSEQ multiplex PCR, and TCRdb kept only the in-frame ones, dropping some. The profile shows around 300,000 clones, around 90% of them singletons. The chain joins TRBV6-1 to TRBJ1-5; D perhaps matches TRBD1 (5 bases). The specimen was peripheral blood. This TCR was sampled from a woman between 40 and 55 years old with acute or convalescent COVID-19. The CDR3 nucleotides are TGTGCCAGCAGTGAAATACAGGTTAATCAGCCCCAGCATTTT. This translates into CASSEIQVNQPQHF.